This T cell receptor beta chain was profiled in a study of T cell changes during pregnancy in multiple sclerosis. This CDR3 spans 16 amino acids. With 1 base clipped from V and 5 bases from J, the junction kept 10 bases outside the gene matches. Germline lookup yields CDR1 GTSNPN and CDR2 SVGIG (reference sequence). This clone was counted a single time. Sequencing used immunoSEQ multiplex PCR; TCRdb keeps in-frame clones, though not all of them. The table includes fewer than 35,000 clones, roughly nine tenths detected once. The chain carries TRBV30 and TRBJ2-5; TRBD1 matches at 10 bases. The source material was CD8+ T cells from peripheral blood mononuclear cells, sampled in the second trimester of pregnancy. The TCR originated in a female donor with multiple sclerosis, enrolled in a pregnancy study. The CDR3 region has the DNA TGTGCCTGGAGTGCCGGGACAGGGGCAGTTTACGAGACCCAGTACTTC. Its translation is CAWSAGTGAVYETQYF.